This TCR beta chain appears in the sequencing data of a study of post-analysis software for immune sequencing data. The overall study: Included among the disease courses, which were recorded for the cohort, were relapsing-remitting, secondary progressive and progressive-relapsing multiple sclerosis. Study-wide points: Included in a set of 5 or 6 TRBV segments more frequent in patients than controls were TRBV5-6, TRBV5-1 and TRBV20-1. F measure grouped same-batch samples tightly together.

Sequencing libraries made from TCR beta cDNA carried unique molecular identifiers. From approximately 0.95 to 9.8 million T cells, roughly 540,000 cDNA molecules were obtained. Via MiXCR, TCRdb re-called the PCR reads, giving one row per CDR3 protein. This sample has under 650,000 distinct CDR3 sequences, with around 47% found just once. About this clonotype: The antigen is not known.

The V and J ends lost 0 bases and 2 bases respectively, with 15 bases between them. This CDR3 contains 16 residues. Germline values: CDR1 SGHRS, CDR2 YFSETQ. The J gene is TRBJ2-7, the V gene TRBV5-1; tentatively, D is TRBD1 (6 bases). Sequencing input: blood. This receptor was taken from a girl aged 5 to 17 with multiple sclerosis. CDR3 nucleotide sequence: TGCGCCAGCAGCTTGGAGTTCGGGACACTCACCTACGAGCAGTACTTC. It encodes CASSLEFGTLTYEQYF.